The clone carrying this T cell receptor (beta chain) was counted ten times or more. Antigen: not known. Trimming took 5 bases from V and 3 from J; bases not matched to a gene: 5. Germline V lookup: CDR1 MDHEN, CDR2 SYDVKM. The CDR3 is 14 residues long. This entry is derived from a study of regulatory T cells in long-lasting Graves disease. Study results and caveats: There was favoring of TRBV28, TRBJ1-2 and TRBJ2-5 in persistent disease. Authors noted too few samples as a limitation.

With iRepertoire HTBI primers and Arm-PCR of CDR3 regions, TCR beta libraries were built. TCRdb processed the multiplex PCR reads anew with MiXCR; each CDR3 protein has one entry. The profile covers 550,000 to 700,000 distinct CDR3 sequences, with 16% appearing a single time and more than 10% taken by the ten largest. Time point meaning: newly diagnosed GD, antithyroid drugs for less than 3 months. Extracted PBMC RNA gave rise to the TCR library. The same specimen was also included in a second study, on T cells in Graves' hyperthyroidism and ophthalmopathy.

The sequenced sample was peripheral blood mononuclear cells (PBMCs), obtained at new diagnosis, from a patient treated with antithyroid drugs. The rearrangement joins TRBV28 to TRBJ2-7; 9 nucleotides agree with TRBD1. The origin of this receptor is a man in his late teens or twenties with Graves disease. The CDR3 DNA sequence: TGTGCCAGCAGTGAGGGACAGGGAGTCTACGAGCAGTACTTC. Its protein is CASSEGQGVYEQYF.